The entry below gives a single TCR beta chain sequence along with its context. The antigen is unknown. Profiling relied on immunoSEQ multiplex PCR, and the TCRdb table lists in-frame clones only, not all of them. The profile covers about 350,000 clones, with about 88% appearing a single time and about 10% taken by the ten largest. The treatment is: 15 to 20 received Ad26.COV2.S at low or high dose, single or two shots; roughly 5 received placebo; per-sample allocation not given. After the first vaccine or placebo injection, samples were drawn on day 63. The administered vaccine (an Ad26 vector) expressed Wuhan-strain SARS-CoV-2 spike. This sample is drawn from a study of Ad26.COV2.S vaccination and SARS-CoV-2 variants. General study findings and limits: Those who received the vaccine showed greater spike-specific TCR breadth than those given placebo.

Germline values: CDR1 MNHNS, CDR2 SASEGT. Between the trimmed V and J ends, which lost 1 base and 4 bases, there was a span of 8 bases. The length of the CDR3 is 13 residues. This clonotype originated in a person aged 18-65 years who received the Ad26.COV2.S COVID-19 vaccine or a placebo. The chain employs TRBV6-1 and TRBJ2-7; D is undetermined. Sequencing used peripheral blood, obtained in a trial of Ad26.COV2.S vaccine versus placebo. CDR3 in DNA: TGTGCCAGCAGTGAAGGGGCAGTATACGAGCAGTACTTC. This encodes CASSEGAVYEQYF.